This T cell receptor beta chain originates from a study of cytomegalovirus exposure and HLA in healthy donors (dated by TCRdb to about 2017). Describing the broader study: An earlier analysis of roughly 630 of the donors reported approximately 290 Gb of sequence data and roughly 110 million unique TCR beta sequences from 150 million to 200 million T cells. An early release that covered 640 HLA-typed donors contained about 300 gigabases of sequencing data and 75 million to 100 million unique TCR sequences. Among the 398 genotyped donors, approximately 77% belonged to the genetic ancestry cluster associated with self-reported Caucasian donors. The study aimed to test whether signatures of past pathogen exposure could be identified by cataloging public T cell receptors. Using immunosequencing, the study profiled T cell repertoires from around 680 subjects and related those repertoires to cytomegalovirus serostatus. A separate validation cohort of about 110 different subjects was used in addition to the approximately 700-subject first cohort. To predict cytomegalovirus infection status, the study combined high-throughput TCR immunosequencing, statistical association of individual TCRs with disease status, and machine learning. In a later analysis, previously published TCR beta repertoires from hundreds of donors were re-analyzed and high-resolution HLA genotyping was added so that TCR occurrence patterns could be studied. Rather than drawing on any new phenotypic data, the later analysis identified candidate immune exposures from TCR beta sequences and the way those sequences occurred across donors. To decide whether each TCR beta V gene segment behaved as functional or pseudogenic, an earlier analysis of some 600 of the donors relied on high-throughput TCR beta sequencing. Donor age, sex, ethnicity and CMV serostatus were compiled alongside the repertoire data. A later genetic analysis took genome-wide SNP genotypes for about 55% of the roughly 700 donors and used that subset as a discovery cohort. All discovery cohort repertoires had been generated using a single sequencing platform. Both class I and class II loci were covered by HLA typing, at four-digit resolution. Typing coverage varied by locus: about 620-630 donors for A, B, C, DRB1 and DQB1; approximately 560 for DQA1; about 570 for DPA1; approximately 470 for DPB1. A handful of DR-DQ haplotypes were handled as single units for association and clustering because linkage in the cohort was strong. Among several hundred genotyped donors of the cohort, an average of approximately 220,000 unique TCR beta nucleotide sequences was sequenced per donor, of which about 18% were non-productive. The study at large found these results: Some IMGT-functional V segments, including TRBV6-2 and TRBV6-3, could not be told apart with the 87-base-pair reads, so those segments were excluded. Cytomegalovirus status was reported to be diagnosed by the classifier with high specificity and sensitivity in both the original and validation cohorts. A few of the identified cytomegalovirus-associated TCR beta chains were confirmed in vitro to be specific for cytomegalovirus antigens. A total of 150 or so TCR beta chains were listed by the study as associated with cytomegalovirus. Only TCR beta chains were sequenced in this cohort, and the absence of alpha or paired-chain data limited detectable features. Presence/absence analyses assumed roughly uniform sequencing depth across donors, an assumption that may not hold. HLA typing was unavailable for some donors at each locus, so association tests used only the typed subset. When HLA alleles, especially DR and DQ, strongly co-occurred, attributing TCR associations to individual alleles was difficult. A later analysis reported that several top co-occurrence clusters appeared linked to parvovirus B19, influenza, CMV and Epstein-Barr virus. The authors suggested that the approach could potentially be generalized to other disease states and immunological phenotypes. A cluster of highly shared sequence variants was judged likely to represent a technical artifact of the sequencing pipeline. A later analysis found that most CMV-associated TCR beta chains appeared HLA-restricted, with HLA associations seemingly driven largely by CMV exposure. A further reported finding was that TCR beta sequences accurately predicted the HLA-A and HLA-B alleles for most subjects in the first cohort. Compared with equally common non-associated chains, HLA-associated TCR beta chains in a later analysis were more clonally expanded and had lower generation probabilities. The only immune exposure information available for the cohort was CMV serostatus. According to a later analysis, TCR association rates differed among HLA loci, with DRB1 alleles showing the most associated TCRs and HLA-C alleles showing the fewest. Most TCR sequences were seen in very few donors, while some public TCRs were found in many individuals. The earlier analysis of almost 600 of the donors excluded fewer than 20 rarely observed V segments, including chromosome 9 orphons, because counts were too low. A later genetic analysis reported fewer N-insertions in productive TCRs among donors in an Asian-associated ancestry cluster than the roughly 720-donor mean. A later analysis associated 15,000 or so TCR beta sequences with specific HLA alleles at a false discovery rate of 0.05. A later genetic analysis associated a missense DCLRE1C variant with V-gene and J-gene trimming of TCR beta chains, and an independent cohort replicated the association. Correlated functional status among segregating V segments might reflect linkage disequilibrium, but an unknown experimental factor could not be ruled out. In an earlier analysis of some 540 of the donors, most TCR beta V segments appeared in productive rearrangements about 87% or about 30% of the time, broadly matching IMGT annotations.

Preparation of the library involved the immunoSEQ multiplex PCR assay. For the multiplex PCR, a mixture combining 60 forward primers for TCR Vbeta segments and 13 reverse primers for TCR Jbeta segments was used. The CDR3 region of rearranged TCR beta genes was amplified from genomic DNA with a multiplex PCR assay. On the Illumina HiSeq System, the amplified TCR beta libraries were sequenced as 87-base-pair reads. For the original study's pipeline: A later analysis tallied some 79 million unique TCR beta chains across the 650 to 750 repertoires, and approximately 9.9 million of those chains were shared by two or more donors. To remove PCR and sequencing errors, raw reads were error-corrected and collapsed into unique sequences using a nearest-neighbor algorithm that merged closely related sequences. CDR3 sequences were aligned to IMGT reference sequences to assign V, D and J gene segments. For a sequence to be retained, at least a six-nucleotide match to both a V gene segment and a J gene segment was required. Rearrangements were classified as productive when the CDR3 lacked stop codons and remained in frame with V and J, and all other rearrangements were classified as non-productive. Following IMGT convention, CDR3 was defined as the stretch from the second conserved V-encoded cysteine up to the conserved J-encoded phenylalanine. In an earlier analysis of more than 550 of the donors, sequences lacking an unambiguous match to a single V gene segment were excluded. An earlier analysis of 587 of the donors classified V segments as functional when productive rearrangements were above 56.7% and as segregating when the standard deviation between donors was above 5%. To diagnose cytomegalovirus status from the catalog of TCR beta chain sequences, a statistical classification framework was built. In a later analysis, V and J genes were assigned by comparing TCR nucleotide sequences against IMGT/GENE-DB human TR gene sequences. Using the TCRdist pipeline, a later analysis assigned CDR3 sequences along with most-parsimonious VDJ recombination scenarios. A later analysis defined each TCR beta chain by its CDR3 amino acid sequence plus V-gene family, and excluded reads lacking a unique V-gene family. In a later analysis, several hundred highly shared, low-generation-probability nucleotide sequences were removed to address suspected cross-contamination and a sequencing artifact. In a later analysis, a clonal expansion index for each public chain was calculated from normalized within-repertoire ranks of inferred template counts. A later analysis computed generation probabilities with a VDJ recombination model fitted to out-of-frame rearrangements, and checked the results against IGoR. In a later analysis, hypergeometric tests were used to score TCR-TCR, TCR-HLA and TCR-CMV co-occurrence, with a repertoire-size bias correction applied to TCR pairs. A later analysis estimated false discovery rates by permuting HLA or CMV assignments 20 times. In a later analysis, co-occurring TCRs were grouped using DBSCAN, and TCRdist sequence similarity was added for clustering within HLA-allele-positive subsets. Repertoires with fewer than 30,000 or more than 120,000 public chains were left out of co-occurrence clustering, as were about 5 repertoires with anomalous nucleotide sharing. Not all clones reach the TCRdb copy of this immuneACCESS table, which keeps in-frame sequences only. Checked studies attribute under half of the gap to unresolved V genes and leave the rest unexplained. Clone size and V and J calls were adopted from that table, with D and trimming inferred from the DNA. The sample records some 120,000 clones, 75% to 85% of which are singletons. Approximately 10% of the sample goes to the ten largest clones.

On this clone: The target of this receptor is not known. There are no base qualities to consult, and no much larger clone falls within one base.

Trimming takes 0 bases from V and 6 bases from J, and the germline ends sit 19 bases apart. From its cysteine to its phenylalanine, the CDR3 spans 17 amino acids. Only CDR3 DNA remains: 51 bases, in frame from the first base. From the germline V gene (reference sequence), CDR1 is SGHKS and CDR2 is YYEKEE. The cohort comprised some 680 healthy bone marrow donors. At the time of sampling, every cohort member was nominally healthy, though immune exposures that went unrecorded were likely present. The donor tested CMV seropositive, placing the donor among the 289 seropositive members of the cohort. Each donor provided a peripheral blood sample, and peripheral blood mononuclear cells were used for TCR beta sequencing. Genomic DNA was extracted from the blood cell samples with the Qiagen DNeasy Blood Extraction Kit.

Material for sequencing was PBMCs. The TCR originated in a young man in good health and CMV-seropositive. Recombination linked TRBV5-5 to TRBJ1-5; a tentative D call is TRBD1 (6 bases match). This receptor has the CDR3 CASSLAGTRQGGQPQHF. The nucleotides are TGTGCCAGCAGCTTGGCGGGGACACGGCAAGGTGGTCAGCCCCAGCATTTT.